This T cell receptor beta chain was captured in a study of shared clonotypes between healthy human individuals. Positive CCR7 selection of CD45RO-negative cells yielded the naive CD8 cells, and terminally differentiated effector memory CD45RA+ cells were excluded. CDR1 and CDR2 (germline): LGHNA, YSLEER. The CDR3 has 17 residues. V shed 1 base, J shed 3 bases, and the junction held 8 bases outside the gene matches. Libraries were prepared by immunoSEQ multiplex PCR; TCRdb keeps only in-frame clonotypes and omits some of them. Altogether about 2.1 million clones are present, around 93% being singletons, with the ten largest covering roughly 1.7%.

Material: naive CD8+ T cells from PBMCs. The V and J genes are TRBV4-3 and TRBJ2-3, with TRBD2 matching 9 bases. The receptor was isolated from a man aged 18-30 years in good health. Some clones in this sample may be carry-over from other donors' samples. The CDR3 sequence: CASSQGLRAGGTDTQYF. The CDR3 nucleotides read TGCGCCAGCAGCCAAGGTCTCCGAGCGGGAGGAACAGATACGCAGTATTTT.